This TCR beta chain comes out of a study of CD8 T cells in ankylosing spondylitis. Study-level results: Both synovial fluid and blood in reactive arthritis had previously been reported to carry some motif variants.

CDR1 is SGHKS and CDR2 is YYEKEE in the germline V gene (reference sequence). There are 13 residues in the CDR3. The V end was cut by 1 base, the J end by 3 bases, with 8 bases between. TCRdb re-analysed the 5' RACE reads in MiXCR, keeping a single row per CDR3 protein. The sample has about 39,000 distinct CDR3 sequences, 10% to 13% seen once. This clonotype showed up many times. Its specificity is unknown. This sequence joins TRBV5-5 and TRBJ2-7; D gene unclear. This sequence was found in a male donor with ankylosing spondylitis or in good health (not recorded which). Sequenced: blood, either unsorted or a sorted T cell fraction (not recorded which). The CDR3 sequence: CASSLMSGYEQYF. CDR3 bases: TGTGCCAGCAGCTTGATGAGTGGCTACGAGCAGTACTTC.